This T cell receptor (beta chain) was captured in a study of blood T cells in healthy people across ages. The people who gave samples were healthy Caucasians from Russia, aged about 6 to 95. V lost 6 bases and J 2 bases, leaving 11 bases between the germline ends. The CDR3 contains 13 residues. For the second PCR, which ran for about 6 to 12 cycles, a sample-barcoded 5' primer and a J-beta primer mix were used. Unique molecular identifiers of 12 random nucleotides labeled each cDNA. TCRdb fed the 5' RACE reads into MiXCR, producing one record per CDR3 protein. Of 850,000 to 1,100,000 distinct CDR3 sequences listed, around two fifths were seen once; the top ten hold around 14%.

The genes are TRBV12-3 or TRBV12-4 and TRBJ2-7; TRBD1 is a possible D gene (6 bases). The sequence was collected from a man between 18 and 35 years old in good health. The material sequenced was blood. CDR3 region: CASRGTPTYEQYF. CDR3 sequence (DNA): TGTGCCAGCAGGGGGACACCGACCTACGAGCAGTACTTC.